A single sample is the source of the 14 T cell receptor beta chains below, sequenced in a study of T cell responses to AZD1222 COVID-19 vaccine (dated by TCRdb to about 2021). Receptors were amplified or captured by the immunoSEQ multiplex PCR assay. TCRdb took over this immuneACCESS table, retaining in-frame rearrangements with V and J assigned. Such tables are incomplete; in checked studies, under half of the missing clones stem from an unresolved V gene, and the remainder is unexplained. The sample has around 190,000 clones on record, about 91% of them singletons. The ten largest clones take up approximately 10% of the sample. The time point label for this specimen denotes: about 28 days (+/-7) after the second vaccine dose. The input for sequencing was peripheral blood, taken 28 days after the second AZD1222 dose. Receptors were obtained from an adult who received the AZD1222 COVID-19 vaccine.

The genes are TRBV19 and TRBJ2-7; TRBD1 aligns across 8 bases. From germline, CDR1 is LNHDA and CDR2 SQIVND (reference sequence). The V segment lost 3 bases and the J segment 2 bases; nucleotides outside the gene matches: 3. The CDR3 runs 14 residues. The CDR3 is CASSMDRAPYEQYF. The CDR3 nucleotides read TGTGCCAGTAGTATGGACAGGGCGCCCTACGAGCAGTACTTC.

This sequence joins TRBV5-4 and TRBJ1-6, with 9 nucleotides matching TRBD1. The germline gives CDR1 SGHNT, CDR2 YYREEE (reference sequence). V gave up 2 bases and J gave up 0 bases; unmatched junction bases: 9. This CDR3 is built from 19 residues. CDR3 nucleotide sequence: TGTGCCAGCAGCTTAGGGACCGGGACAGGGAGCTCCTATAATTCACCCCTCCACTTT. It yields the protein CASSLGTGTGSSYNSPLHF.

This rearrangement joins TRBV19 to TRBJ2-2; 11 nucleotides agree with TRBD2. This CDR3 comprises 16 residues. Germline-derived CDR1 and CDR2 are LNHDA and SQIVND (reference sequence). Germline trimming cut 4 bases from V and 7 bases from J; bases unmatched to any gene: 8. CDR3 coding DNA: TGTGCCAGTAGTACTATAGCGGGGGGGCCTGGCGGGGAGCTGTTTTTT. It specifies CASSTIAGGPGGELFF.

The CDR3 bases are TGTGCCAGCAGCCGAGGAGGGATTAATAATTCACCCCTCCACTTT. It codes for CASSRGGINNSPLHF. The V and J genes are TRBV7-9 and TRBJ1-6; D is ambiguous. The V gene lost 5 bases and the J gene lost 5 bases, with 13 bases spanning the gap. The CDR3 sequence is 15 residues long. Germline values: CDR1 SEHNR, CDR2 FQNEAQ (reference sequence).

The DNA for the CDR3 is TGTGCCAGCAGCTTACAGGACAGGGGGCCAGGGGAGCAGTACTTC. Residues: CASSLQDRGPGEQYF. The genes are TRBV7-3 and TRBJ2-7; 11 positions agree with TRBD1. V shed 2 bases and J 7 bases; nucleotides not matched to a gene: 7. The CDR3 covers 15 residues. The germline gives CDR1 SGHTA, CDR2 FQGTGA.

The chain recombines TRBV4-1 with TRBJ1-2; D is possibly TRBD1 (6 bases). This CDR3 has 15 residues. Trimming shortened V by 5 bases and J by 4 bases, and 17 bases separated the two germline ends. Germline CDR1 is MGHRA and CDR2 is YSYEKL. CDR3 protein: CASSSSQGPFYGYTF. In DNA, the CDR3 is TGCGCCAGCAGCTCATCCCAGGGGCCCTTCTATGGCTACACCTTC.

The chain combines TRBV5-1 with TRBJ2-7, with no clear D. The germline V gene has CDR1 SGHRS and CDR2 YFSETQ. This CDR3 region has 14 residues. V shed 2 bases and J shed 2 bases, with 11 bases lying between them. CDR3 in amino acids: CASSLGDIPYEQYF. The CDR3 nucleotides read TGCGCCAGCAGCTTAGGAGACATTCCCTACGAGCAGTACTTC.

V is TRBV28 and J is TRBJ1-5, with D uncertain. The CDR3 has 13 amino acids. V was clipped by 5 bases and J by 6 bases, with 11 bases between them. Germline V lookup: CDR1 MDHEN, CDR2 SYDVKM. CDR3 loop: CASSLLRVQPQHF. Here the CDR3 DNA reads TGTGCCAGCAGTCTCCTCCGTGTTCAGCCCCAGCATTTT.

V is TRBV3-1 (or the pseudogene TRBV3-2) and J is TRBJ2-3, with a tentative D call TRBD2 (5 bases). The V gene's germline CDR1 is LGHDT and CDR2 YNNKEL (reference sequence). CDR3 length equals 13 residues. Trimming left V 4 bases short and J 7 bases short, with 12 bases between. The CDR3 nucleotides read TGTGCCAGCAGCCCCGGAGGCGGGTATACGCAGTATTTT. It encodes CASSPGGGYTQYF.

The V gene is TRBV6-5, the J gene TRBJ2-3; 8 bases fit TRBD2. V shed 6 bases, J shed 2 bases, and the junction held 4 bases outside the gene matches. The CDR3 extends over 14 amino acids. Germline V gives CDR1 MNHEY, CDR2 SVGAGI. CDR3 nucleotides: TGTGCCAGCAGGGCGGGGGGCTACACAGATACGCAGTATTTT. Protein sequence: CASRAGGYTDTQYF.

This clone was detected once. The chain carries TRBV19 and TRBJ2-5, with D perhaps TRBD1 or TRBD2 (5 bases each). This CDR3 contains 12 residues. V was pared by 1 base and J by 5 bases, with 5 bases between. Germline V CDR1 and CDR2: LNHDA, SQIVND (reference sequence). The CDR3 DNA reads as TGTGCCAGTAGTATAGGGGGGGAGACCCAGTACTTC. This codes for CASSIGGETQYF. The full variable domain, rest sourced from reference TRBV19 and TRBJ2-5, is DGGITQSPKYLFRKEGQNVTLSCEQNLNHDAMYWYRQDPGQGLRLIYYSQIVNDFQKGDIAEGYSVSREKKESFPLTVTSAQKNPTAFYLCASSIGGETQYFGPGTRLLVL.

The rearrangement links TRBV2 to TRBJ1-2, with 9 positions matching TRBD1. CDR1 is SNHLY and CDR2 is FYNNEI in the germline V gene. The trim removed 1 base at V and 7 bases at J, leaving 1 base unmatched. The CDR3 is made up of 13 amino acids. The CDR3 protein is CASSEGQGGGYTF. In DNA, the CDR3 is TGTGCCAGCAGTGAAGGACAGGGGGGTGGCTACACCTTC.

The chain links TRBV6-1 to TRBJ1-6; D is unresolved. The CDR3 sequence is 18 residues long. The germline CDR1 and CDR2 sequences are MNHNS and SASEGT. Trimming removed 2 bases from V and 0 bases from J, with 14 bases in between. The CDR3 DNA reads as TGTGCCAGCAGTGAAACCTGGCAACCAAGCTCCTATAATTCACCCCTCCACTTT. Amino acids: CASSETWQPSSYNSPLHF.

The V gene is TRBV21-1, the J gene TRBJ1-1. TRBV21-1 is shown as a pseudogene. The CDR3 extends over 19 amino acids. Written as DNA, the CDR3 is TGTGCCAGCAGCAAAGACGCCTCCGGGCGGACCGATGGGTGCAGCAAAGCTTTCTTT. The encoded protein is CASSKDASGRTDGCSKAFF.